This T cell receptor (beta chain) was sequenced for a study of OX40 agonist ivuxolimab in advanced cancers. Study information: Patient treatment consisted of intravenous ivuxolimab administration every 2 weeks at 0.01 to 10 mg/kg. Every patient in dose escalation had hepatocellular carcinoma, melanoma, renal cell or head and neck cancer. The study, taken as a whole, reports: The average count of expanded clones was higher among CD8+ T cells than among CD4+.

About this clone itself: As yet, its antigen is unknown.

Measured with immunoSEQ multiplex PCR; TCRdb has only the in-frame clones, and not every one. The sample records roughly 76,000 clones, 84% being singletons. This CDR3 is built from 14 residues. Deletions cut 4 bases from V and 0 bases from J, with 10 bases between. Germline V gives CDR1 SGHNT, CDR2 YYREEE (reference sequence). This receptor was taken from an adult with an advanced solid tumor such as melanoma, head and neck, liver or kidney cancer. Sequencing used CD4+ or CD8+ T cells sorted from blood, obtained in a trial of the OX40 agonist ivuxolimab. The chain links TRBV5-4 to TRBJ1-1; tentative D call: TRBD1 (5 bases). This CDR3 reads CASSLQGMNTEAFF. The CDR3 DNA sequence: TGTGCCAGCAGCCTCCAGGGTATGAACACTGAAGCTTTCTTT.